The TCR beta chain described here comes from a study of CD8+ T cells in alopecia areata. The V gene lost 6 bases and the J gene lost 5 bases, with 19 bases spanning the gap. Germline V CDR1 and CDR2: SGHTA, FQGNSA. This CDR3 comprises 15 residues. The sample's treatment: oral pan-JAK inhibitor, 5-10 mg twice daily. cDNA serving as the sequencing template came from extracted, reverse transcribed RNA. TCRdb's table, derived via immunoSEQ multiplex PCR, lists solely in-frame clones and lacks some. The data contain about 210,000 clones, over 60% of them singletons. The chain joins TRBV7-2 to TRBJ2-5, with D tentatively TRBD1 (5 bases). Here the sequenced sample was CD4+ T cells sorted from blood, taken at approximately week 45, from a patient treated with tofacitinib. The source of this sequence is a human donor with alopecia areata. CDR3 nucleotide sequence: TGTGCCAGCAGTGGGAACAACAGGTTGATCGAGACCCAGTACTTC. Its translation: CASSGNNRLIETQYF.